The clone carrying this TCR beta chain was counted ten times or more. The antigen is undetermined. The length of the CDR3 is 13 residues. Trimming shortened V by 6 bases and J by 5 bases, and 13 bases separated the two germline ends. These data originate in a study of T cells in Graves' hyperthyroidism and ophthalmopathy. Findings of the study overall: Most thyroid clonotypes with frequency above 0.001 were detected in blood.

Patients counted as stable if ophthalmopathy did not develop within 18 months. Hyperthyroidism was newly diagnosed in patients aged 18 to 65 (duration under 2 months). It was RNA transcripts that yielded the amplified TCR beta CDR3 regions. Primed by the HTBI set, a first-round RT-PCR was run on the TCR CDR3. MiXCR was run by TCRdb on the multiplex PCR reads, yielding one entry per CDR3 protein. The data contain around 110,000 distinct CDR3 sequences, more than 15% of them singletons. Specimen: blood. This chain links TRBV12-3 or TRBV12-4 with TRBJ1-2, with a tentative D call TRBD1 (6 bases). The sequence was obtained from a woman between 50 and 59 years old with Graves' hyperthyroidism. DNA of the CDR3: TGTGCCAGCAGCCAACAGGGACCTTATGGCTACACCTTC. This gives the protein CASSQQGPYGYTF.